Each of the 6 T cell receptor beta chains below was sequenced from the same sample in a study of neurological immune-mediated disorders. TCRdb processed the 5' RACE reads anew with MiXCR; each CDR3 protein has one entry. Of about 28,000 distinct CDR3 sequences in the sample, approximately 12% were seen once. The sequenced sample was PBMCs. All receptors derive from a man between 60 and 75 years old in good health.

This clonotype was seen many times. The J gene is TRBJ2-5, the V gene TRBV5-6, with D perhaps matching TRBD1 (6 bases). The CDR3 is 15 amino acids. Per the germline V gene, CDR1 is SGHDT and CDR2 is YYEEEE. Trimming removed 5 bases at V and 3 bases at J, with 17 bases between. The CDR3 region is CASRQDRRGEETQYF. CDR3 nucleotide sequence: TGTGCCAGCAGACAAGACAGGAGAGGAGAAGAGACCCAGTACTTC.

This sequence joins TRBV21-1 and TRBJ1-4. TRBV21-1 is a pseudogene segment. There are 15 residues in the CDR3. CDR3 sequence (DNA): TGTGCCAGCAGCACGAGGCACGGGAGCAATGAAAAACTGTTTTTT. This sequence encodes CASSTRHGSNEKLFF.

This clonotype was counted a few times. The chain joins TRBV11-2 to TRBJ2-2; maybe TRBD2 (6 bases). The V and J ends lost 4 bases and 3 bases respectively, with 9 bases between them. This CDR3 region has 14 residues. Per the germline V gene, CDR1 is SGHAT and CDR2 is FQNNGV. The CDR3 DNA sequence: TGTGCCAGCAGCTCCGCGGGGCACACCGGGGAGCTGTTTTTT. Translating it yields CASSSAGHTGELFF.

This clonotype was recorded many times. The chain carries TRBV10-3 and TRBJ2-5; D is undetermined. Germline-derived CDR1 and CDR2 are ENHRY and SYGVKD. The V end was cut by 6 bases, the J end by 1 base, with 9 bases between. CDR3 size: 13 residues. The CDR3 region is CAIRADSQETQYF. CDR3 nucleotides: TGTGCCATCAGGGCAGACTCCCAAGAGACCCAGTACTTC.

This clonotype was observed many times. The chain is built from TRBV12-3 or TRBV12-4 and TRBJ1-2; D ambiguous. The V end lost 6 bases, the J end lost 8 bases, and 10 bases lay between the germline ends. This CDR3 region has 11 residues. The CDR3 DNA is TGTGCCAGCAGGGATAGAGAGGGCTACACCTTC. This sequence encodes CASRDREGYTF.

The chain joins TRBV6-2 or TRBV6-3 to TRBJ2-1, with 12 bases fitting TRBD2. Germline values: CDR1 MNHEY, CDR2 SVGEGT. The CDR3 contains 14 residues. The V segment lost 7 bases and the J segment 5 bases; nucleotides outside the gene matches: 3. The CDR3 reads CASKRLAGDNEQFF. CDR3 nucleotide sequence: TGTGCCAGCAAAAGACTAGCGGGGGACAATGAGCAGTTCTTC.